This T cell receptor beta chain was documented in a study of Graves' ophthalmopathy and Graves' hyperthyroidism. Overall study context: Prior to any treatment, peripheral blood was collected at the time of initial diagnosis.

Thyroid ultrasound, orbital computed tomography, TRAb, serum thyroxine and clinical symptoms formed the basis of diagnosis. RNA served as the template for amplifying TCR beta CDR3 regions. HTBI primers primed a first-round RT-PCR, and a second-round multiplex PCR followed. In TCRdb, the multiplex PCR reads were re-called with MiXCR into one record per CDR3 protein. The sample holds approximately 480,000 distinct CDR3 sequences, approximately 15% seen once. Sequencing input: blood. The sequence was collected from a woman in her 30s with Graves' ophthalmopathy.

The CDR3 here is CASSYPTGQDGETQYF. In DNA form, the CDR3 reads TGCGCCAGCAGCTACCCGACGGGACAGGACGGGGAGACCCAGTACTTC. The rearrangement links TRBV5-1 to TRBJ2-5; 8 bases line up with TRBD1. The trim removed 3 bases at V and 5 bases at J, leaving 12 bases unmatched. The CDR3 length is 16 residues. Germline assignment: CDR1 SGHRS and CDR2 YFSETQ.